A selection of T cell receptor beta chains follows, all from one sample in a study of cytomegalovirus exposure and HLA in healthy donors. The data were produced by immunoSEQ multiplex PCR, yet TCRdb's version contains in-frame clones alone and is incomplete. The table includes about 120,000 clones, 60% to 80% detected once. The material sequenced was PBMCs. The receptors shown here come from a man in his fifties in good health and CMV-seropositive. Both conserved end residues are part of each CDR3. The order of the fields is CDR3 protein, CDR3 DNA, J gene, V gene, clone size, D gene. The D gene is left open where the match is weak. Expanded clones are given a class, and other clones once, few, many or no size at all.

CDR3: CASSLTPGQYEQYF; DNA: TGCGCCAGCAGCCTGACGCCCGGACAGTACGAGCAGTACTTC; J: TRBJ2-7; V: TRBV5-1; size: .; D: .
CDR3: CASSSQPGGPTGELFF; DNA: TGCGCCAGCAGCTCACAGCCGGGGGGGCCTACCGGGGAGCTGTTTTTT; J: TRBJ2-2; V: TRBV5-1; size: .; D: TRBD2
CDR3: CASSFPTEHFSGNTIYF; DNA: TGTGCCAGCAGTTTTCCGACAGAGCACTTCTCTGGAAACACCATATATTTT; J: TRBJ1-3; V: TRBV28; size: .; D: .
CDR3: CASSRNQGRETQYF; DNA: TGTGCCAGCAGTCGAAACCAGGGCAGGGAGACCCAGTACTTC; J: TRBJ2-5; V: TRBV27; size: .; D: .
CDR3: CASSPSGMNTEAFF; DNA: TGTGCCAGCTCACCCAGTGGCATGAACACTGAAGCTTTCTTT; J: TRBJ1-1; V: TRBV18; size: few; D: .
CDR3: CASSSTSGGPYNEQFF; DNA: TGTGCCAGCAGCTCGACTAGCGGAGGGCCCTACAATGAGCAGTTCTTC; J: TRBJ2-1; V: TRBV7-2; size: .; D: TRBD2
CDR3: CASRSGTRNTEAFF; DNA: TGTGCCAGCAGGTCCGGGACACGGAACACTGAAGCTTTCTTT; J: TRBJ1-1; V: TRBV5-4; size: .; D: .
CDR3: CASSSGTGGDTQYF; DNA: TGTGCCAGCAGCTCCGGGACGGGGGGAGATACGCAGTATTTT; J: TRBJ2-3; V: TRBV7-8; size: .; D: TRBD2
CDR3: CASSLRTGFYGYTF; DNA: TGTGCCAGCAGCTTACGGACAGGATTCTATGGCTACACCTTC; J: TRBJ1-2; V: TRBV5-6; size: .; D: TRBD1
CDR3: CASSLRRATDTQYF; DNA: TGTGCCAGCAGCTTACGGAGGGCCACAGATACGCAGTATTTT; J: TRBJ2-3; V: TRBV7-2; size: .; D: .
CDR3: CASSQENTRGGDWHKNIQYF; DNA: TGCGCCAGCAGCCAAGAAAACACCCGGGGGGGAGACTGGCACAAAAACATTCAGTACTTC; J: TRBJ2-4; V: TRBV4-1; size: .; D: TRBD2
CDR3: CASSAQTGIYNSPLHF; DNA: TGTGCCAGCAGTGCCCAAACAGGGATCTATAATTCACCCCTCCACTTT; J: TRBJ1-6; V: TRBV6-4; size: few; D: .
CDR3: CASSGPTGNNEKLFF; DNA: TGTGCCAGCAGCGGCCCGACAGGGAATAATGAAAAACTGTTTTTT; J: TRBJ1-4; V: TRBV7-9; size: .; D: TRBD1
CDR3: CASSTRTGRGPQHF; DNA: TGTGCCAGCAGTACCCGGACAGGGCGGGGCCCCCAGCATTTT; J: TRBJ1-5; V: TRBV6-1; size: .; D: TRBD1
CDR3: CASSPPGGVPEAFF; DNA: TGTGCCAGCAGCCCTCCTGGGGGGGTACCTGAAGCTTTCTTT; J: TRBJ1-1; V: TRBV5-6; size: .; D: .
CDR3: CASKTGEYGYTF; DNA: TGTGCCAGTAAGACAGGGGAATATGGCTACACCTTC; J: TRBJ1-2; V: TRBV28; size: .; D: TRBD1
CDR3: CASSPAGGTYNEQFF; DNA: TGTGCCAGCTCACCAGCGGGTGGTACCTACAATGAGCAGTTCTTC; J: TRBJ2-1; V: TRBV18; size: .; D: .
CDR3: CASSFGGTSYEQYF; DNA: TGTGCCAGCAGCTTTGGCGGGACCTCCTACGAGCAGTACTTC; J: TRBJ2-7; V: TRBV7-2; size: few; D: .
CDR3: CASSFGAGDSGNTIYF; DNA: TGCGCCAGCAGCTTTGGGGCAGGGGACTCTGGAAACACCATATATTTT; J: TRBJ1-3; V: TRBV5-1; size: .; D: .
CDR3: CASSLAANYGYTF; DNA: TGCGCCAGCAGCTTGGCGGCTAACTATGGCTACACCTTC; J: TRBJ1-2; V: TRBV5-1; size: .; D: .